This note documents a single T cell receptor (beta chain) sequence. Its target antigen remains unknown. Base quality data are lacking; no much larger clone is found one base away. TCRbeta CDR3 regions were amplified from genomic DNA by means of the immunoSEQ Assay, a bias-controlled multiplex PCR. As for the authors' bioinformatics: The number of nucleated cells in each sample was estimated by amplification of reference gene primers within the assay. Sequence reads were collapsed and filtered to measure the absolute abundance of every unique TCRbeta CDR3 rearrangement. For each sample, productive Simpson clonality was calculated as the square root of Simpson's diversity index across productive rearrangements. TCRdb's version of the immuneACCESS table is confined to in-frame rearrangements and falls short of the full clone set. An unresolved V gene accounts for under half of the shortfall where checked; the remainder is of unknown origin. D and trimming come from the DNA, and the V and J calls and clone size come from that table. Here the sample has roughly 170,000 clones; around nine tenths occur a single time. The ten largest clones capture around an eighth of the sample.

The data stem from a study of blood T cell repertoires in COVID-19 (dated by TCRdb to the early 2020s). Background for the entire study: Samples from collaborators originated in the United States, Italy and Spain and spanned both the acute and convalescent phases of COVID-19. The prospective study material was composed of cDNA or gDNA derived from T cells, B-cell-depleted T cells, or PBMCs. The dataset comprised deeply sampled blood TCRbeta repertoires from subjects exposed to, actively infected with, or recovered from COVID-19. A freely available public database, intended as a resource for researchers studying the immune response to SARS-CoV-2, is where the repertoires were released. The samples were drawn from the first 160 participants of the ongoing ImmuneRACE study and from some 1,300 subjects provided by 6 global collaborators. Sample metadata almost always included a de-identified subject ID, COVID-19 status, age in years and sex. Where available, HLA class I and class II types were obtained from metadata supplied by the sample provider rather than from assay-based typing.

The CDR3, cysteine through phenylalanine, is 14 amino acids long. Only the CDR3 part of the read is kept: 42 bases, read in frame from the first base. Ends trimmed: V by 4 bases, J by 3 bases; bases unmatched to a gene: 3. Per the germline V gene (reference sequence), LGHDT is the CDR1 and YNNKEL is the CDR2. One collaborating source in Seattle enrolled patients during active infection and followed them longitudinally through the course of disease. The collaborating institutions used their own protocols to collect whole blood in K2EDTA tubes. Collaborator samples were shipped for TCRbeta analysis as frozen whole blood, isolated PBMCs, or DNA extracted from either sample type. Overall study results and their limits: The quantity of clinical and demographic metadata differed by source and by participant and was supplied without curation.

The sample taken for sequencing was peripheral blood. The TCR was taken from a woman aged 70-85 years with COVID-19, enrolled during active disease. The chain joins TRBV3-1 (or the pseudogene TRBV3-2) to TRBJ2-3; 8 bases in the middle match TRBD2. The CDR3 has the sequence CASSPLAGTDTQYF. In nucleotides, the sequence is TGTGCCAGCAGCCCCCTAGCGGGTACAGATACGCAGTATTTT.